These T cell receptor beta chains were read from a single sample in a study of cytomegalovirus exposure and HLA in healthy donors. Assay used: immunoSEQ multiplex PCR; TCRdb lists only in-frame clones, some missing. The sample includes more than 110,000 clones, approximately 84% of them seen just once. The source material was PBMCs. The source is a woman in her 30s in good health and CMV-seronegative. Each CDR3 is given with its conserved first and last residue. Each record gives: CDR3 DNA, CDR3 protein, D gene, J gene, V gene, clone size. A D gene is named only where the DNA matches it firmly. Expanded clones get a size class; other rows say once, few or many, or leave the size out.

TGTGCCAGCCGTCAACCGGCGGGGGGCGGGAGCAATCAGCCCCAGCATTTT CASRQPAGGGSNQPQHF NA TRBJ1-5 TRBV2 NA
TGCGCCAGCAGCTTGACCGGGACAAGCGACGAGCAGTACTTC CASSLTGTSDEQYF NA TRBJ2-7 TRBV5-1 NA
TGTGCCAGCAGCGTAGAGGGAGGCAATCAGCCCCAGCATTTT CASSVEGGNQPQHF NA TRBJ1-5 TRBV9 NA
TGTGCCAGCAGTGAAGTTGGGACAGGGGGGGCACCCCTCCACTTT CASSEVGTGGAPLHF TRBD1 TRBJ1-6 TRBV6-1 NA
TGCGCCAGCAGCTTTTCCGGACAGGGTTTTGAGCAGTTCTTC CASSFSGQGFEQFF TRBD1 TRBJ2-1 TRBV5-1 once
NA CAWSPTGWGLGSFF NA TRBJ1-1 TRBV30 NA
TGTGCCACCCGGGGACAGAGCTATACCGGGGAGCTGTTTTTT CATRGQSYTGELFF TRBD1 TRBJ2-2 TRBV6-6 NA
TGTGCCAGCAGCTTGATGACAGGGGCAGAGGAGACCCAGTACTTC CASSLMTGAEETQYF TRBD1 TRBJ2-5 TRBV7-6 NA
TGTGCCAGCAGCTTAGCTACAGGAGATACGCAGTATTTT CASSLATGDTQYF NA TRBJ2-3 TRBV7-3 NA
TGTGCCAGCAGTCCACCTAGAGGGAGGGAGGGCCATGAAAAACTGTTTTTT CASSPPRGREGHEKLFF NA TRBJ1-4 TRBV27 NA
TGTGCCAGCAGCTTAGTTCTAGACACTGAAGCTTTCTTT CASSLVLDTEAFF NA TRBJ1-1 TRBV7-6 NA
TGTGCCAGCAGATTGGGCTCTGGGAACACTGAAGCTTTCTTT CASRLGSGNTEAFF NA TRBJ1-1 TRBV2 NA
TGCGCCAGCAGCCAAGACCAGGGGTCCCGGGGGGTTGCAGATACGCAGTATTTT CASSQDQGSRGVADTQYF NA TRBJ2-3 TRBV4-3 NA
TGCGCCAGCAGCTTTGGGGCAATACAAGAGACCCAGTACTTC CASSFGAIQETQYF NA TRBJ2-5 TRBV5-1 NA
TGCGCCAGCAGTGAGGGGGGGTCAGATACGCAGTATTTT CASSEGGSDTQYF NA TRBJ2-3 TRBV10-1 few
TGCGCCAGCAGCCCGGACAGCTATAATTCACCCCTCCACTTT CASSPDSYNSPLHF NA TRBJ1-6 TRBV5-1 once
TGTGCCAGCAGCGCGACAGGGGGCGATGAGCAGTTCTTC CASSATGGDEQFF TRBD1 TRBJ2-1 TRBV11-2 NA
TGTGCCAGCAGCTTAGAGGCCGGGACTAGATACAATGAGCAGTTCTTC CASSLEAGTRYNEQFF TRBD2 TRBJ2-1 TRBV11-2 NA
TGTGCCAGTGGCCCTGGAAACACCATATATTTT CASGPGNTIYF NA TRBJ1-3 TRBV2 NA
TGTGCCAGCAGAGGGGGAACCTCCTATGGCTACACCTTC CASRGGTSYGYTF NA TRBJ1-2 TRBV2 NA
TGTGCCAGCTCACCCGATTCCGAAGGGGGGGCCGGGGAGCTGTTTTTT CASSPDSEGGAGELFF NA TRBJ2-2 TRBV18 NA
TGTGCCAGCAGCTTAGCAGGGCCTGACAATGAGCAGTTCTTC CASSLAGPDNEQFF NA TRBJ2-1 TRBV11-2 NA
TGTGCCAGCAGCTTATACGGACAGAACAATTCACCCCTCCACTTT CASSLYGQNNSPLHF NA TRBJ1-6 TRBV7-3 few
TGTGCCAGCAGTGAAGGAGGGGTGGGACTAGCGAAACACGAGCAGTACTTC CASSEGGVGLAKHEQYF TRBD2 TRBJ2-7 TRBV2 NA
TGTGCCAGCACTGGACAGGCGGCTCTCGTAGGGACCTTC CASTGQAALVGTF TRBD1 TRBJ1-2 TRBV2 NA
TGTGCCAGCAGCTCCCTAGGGGTCGAAAAACTGTTTTTT CASSSLGVEKLFF NA TRBJ1-4 TRBV7-9 NA
TGTGCCATCAGTGATGGGGGACAGCAGCCCCAGCATTTT CAISDGGQQPQHF TRBD1 TRBJ1-5 TRBV10-3 NA
TGTGCCAGCAGCTTGGGGCTAGCGGGGGGCTACGAGCAGTACTTC CASSLGLAGGYEQYF TRBD2 TRBJ2-7 TRBV5-5 once
TGTGCCAGCAGCTTCCGGGCGGGGGCGGCTTACGAGCAGTACTTC CASSFRAGAAYEQYF NA TRBJ2-7 TRBV5-4 NA
TGTGCCAGCAGCTCCAGATCGGGACTAGCGTCGGAGACCCAGTACTTC CASSSRSGLASETQYF TRBD2 TRBJ2-5 TRBV5-4 NA
TGTGCCAGCAGCTCATACCTGGCAGGGGGCCTCTATGGCTACACCTTC CASSSYLAGGLYGYTF TRBD1 TRBJ1-2 TRBV27 once
TGTGCCAGCAGTGCAATGAGGACAGGGAGCAATGAGCAGTTCTTC CASSAMRTGSNEQFF TRBD1 TRBJ2-1 TRBV2 NA
TGCGCCAGCAGCTTGGGGCAGGTGGCGAACAATGAGCAGTTCTTC CASSLGQVANNEQFF NA TRBJ2-1 TRBV5-1 NA
TGTGCCAGCAGCTTGGGGTGGGGGCGGAACTATGGCTACACCTTC CASSLGWGRNYGYTF NA TRBJ1-2 TRBV5-6 NA
TGTGCCAGCAGCCTCGGACTAGCGGGGTTGGAGACCCAGTACTTC CASSLGLAGLETQYF TRBD2 TRBJ2-5 TRBV11-2 NA
TGCGCCAGCAGGGCGGGATCTGCTGGAGATACGCAGTATTTT CASRAGSAGDTQYF NA TRBJ2-3 TRBV10-1 NA
TGTGCCTCCGGGGGGAGGGATGAGCAGTTCTTC CASGGRDEQFF TRBD2 TRBJ2-1 TRBV10-3 NA
TGCGCCAGCAGCCAAGATCTGGGGGGCTCTGGGGCCAACGTCCTGACTTTC CASSQDLGGSGANVLTF NA TRBJ2-6 TRBV4-1 NA
TGTGCCAGCACGGGACAGGCGGGTCGTTTTGGAAACACCATATATTTT CASTGQAGRFGNTIYF TRBD1 TRBJ1-3 TRBV2 NA
TGTGCCAGCAGTTTATTACGGGGGCCCCAGCATTTT CASSLLRGPQHF NA TRBJ1-5 TRBV28 NA
TGTGCCAGCAGTAAGGGGGACTCCTACAATGAGCAGTTCTTC CASSKGDSYNEQFF NA TRBJ2-1 TRBV6-5 NA
TGTGCCAGCAGTGGGGCGCCGCGGGACTCCTACGAGCAGTACTTC CASSGAPRDSYEQYF NA TRBJ2-7 TRBV2 NA
TGTGCCAGCAGTGGGATGGGGCGCGAGCAGTACTTC CASSGMGREQYF NA TRBJ2-7 TRBV6-1 NA
TGCGCCAGCAGCTTGGTTCCGGCAGATACGCAGTATTTT CASSLVPADTQYF NA TRBJ2-3 TRBV5-1 once
TGTGCCAGCTCACCAACTTGGGCTAGCGGGGGTCAAAGCACAGATACGCAGTATTTT CASSPTWASGGQSTDTQYF TRBD2 TRBJ2-3 TRBV18 many
TGTGCCAGCAGTCCTAGCGGGGTTAGCACAGATACGCAGTATTTT CASSPSGVSTDTQYF TRBD2 TRBJ2-3 TRBV27 NA
TGTGCCAGCAGCCCAACGGGACTAGCGGGGGTCTCCCAGTACTTC CASSPTGLAGVSQYF TRBD2 TRBJ2-5 TRBV6-1 few
TGCGCCAGCAGCTTGGGGACAAACAGGCTGAACACTGAAGCTTTCTTT CASSLGTNRLNTEAFF NA TRBJ1-1 TRBV5-1 once
TGCGCCAGCAGCCAAGTTGGGACAGGGGTAAAAACCGGGGAGCTGTTTTTT CASSQVGTGVKTGELFF TRBD1 TRBJ2-2 TRBV4-3 NA
TGTGCCAGCAGTTCACAGGGTGATGGCGAAAAACTGTTTTTT CASSSQGDGEKLFF NA TRBJ1-4 TRBV6-6 NA
TGTGCCAGTAGTATAAATCCGACTAGCGGGGGGGCAGGTGAGCAGTTCTTC CASSINPTSGGAGEQFF TRBD2 TRBJ2-1 TRBV19 NA
TGTGCCAGCAGCCTCCGGGGGAACTATGGCTACACCTTC CASSLRGNYGYTF NA TRBJ1-2 TRBV6-5 NA
TGTGCCAGCAGCTCGTACAGAAACTATGGCTACACCTTC CASSSYRNYGYTF NA TRBJ1-2 TRBV7-2 NA
TGCGCCAGCAGCCCCTTTCAGGGGTCGAGAGGTGGCTACACCTTC CASSPFQGSRGGYTF NA TRBJ1-2 TRBV4-3 NA